This T cell receptor (beta chain) was recorded in a study of shared clonotypes between healthy human individuals. Overall study: The composition of the donors was a couple of women and a few men aged 18 to 49.

Positively selected for CCR7, the CD45RO-negative cells used as naive CD8 cells excluded terminally differentiated effector memory CD45RA+ cells. Caucasian adults living in Nashville, Tennessee, provided all samples. Turning to this clone: The target antigen is unknown.

CDR3 length: 16 amino acids. Germline-derived CDR1 and CDR2 are PRHDT and FYEKMQ (reference sequence). V lost 3 bases, J lost 4 bases, and 18 bases lay in between. Study findings and constraints: The low donor count limited represented genetic and exposure-history diversity. Estimated richness values were generally larger in naive subsets than in memory subsets.

Using immunoSEQ multiplex PCR, the repertoire was profiled, and TCRdb retains in-frame clones only, with some absent. Of roughly 2,000,000 clones listed, over 85% are singletons. The receptor was derived from a man younger than 30 in good health. Some clones in this sample may be carry-over from other donors' samples. Material: naive CD8+ T cells from PBMCs. The chain couples TRBV13 to TRBJ1-1, with D perhaps TRBD1 (5 bases). CDR3 in amino acids: CASSFGTAVWGTEAFF. CDR3 in DNA: TGTGCCAGCAGCTTTGGGACGGCCGTTTGGGGCACTGAAGCTTTCTTT.